This T cell receptor (beta chain) derives from a study of cytomegalovirus exposure and HLA in healthy donors. Trimming removed 2 bases from V and 10 bases from J, with 14 bases in between. The CDR3 consists of 13 residues. In germline, CDR1 is MNHEY, CDR2 SVGAGI. Study-level results: The authors later linked a missense DCLRE1C variant to TCR beta V- and J-gene trimming. Relative to the approximately 680-donor mean, N-insertions were reportedly fewer in an Asian-associated ancestry cluster in a later analysis.

Vbeta (60) and Jbeta (13) primers were used in the PCR. Sequencing was performed with immunoSEQ multiplex PCR; in TCRdb, only in-frame clones are kept and a portion is missing. The sample has over 100,000 clones; around three quarters are singletons. Comment on this clone: Its antigen is unidentified.

The sample comprised PBMCs. V and J are TRBV6-5 and TRBJ1-2; the D gene is possibly TRBD1 (6 bases). This sequence was found in a man aged 25 to 40 in good health and CMV-seronegative. CDR3 region: CASSYGQGKDYTF. The CDR3 DNA sequence: TGTGCCAGCAGTTACGGGCAGGGGAAGGACTACACCTTC.